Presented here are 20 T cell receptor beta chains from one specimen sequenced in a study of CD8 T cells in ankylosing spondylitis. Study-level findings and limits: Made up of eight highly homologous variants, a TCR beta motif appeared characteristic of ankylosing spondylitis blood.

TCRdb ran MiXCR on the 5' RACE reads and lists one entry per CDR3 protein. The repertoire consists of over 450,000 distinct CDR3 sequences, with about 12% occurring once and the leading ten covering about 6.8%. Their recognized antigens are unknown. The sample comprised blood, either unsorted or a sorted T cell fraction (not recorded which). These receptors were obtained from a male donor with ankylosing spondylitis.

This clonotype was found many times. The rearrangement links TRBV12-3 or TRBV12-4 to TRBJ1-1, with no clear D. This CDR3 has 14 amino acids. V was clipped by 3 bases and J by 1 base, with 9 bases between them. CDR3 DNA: TGTGCCAGCAGTTTTTTGGGGAGGAACACTGAAGCTTTCTTT. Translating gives CASSFLGRNTEAFF.

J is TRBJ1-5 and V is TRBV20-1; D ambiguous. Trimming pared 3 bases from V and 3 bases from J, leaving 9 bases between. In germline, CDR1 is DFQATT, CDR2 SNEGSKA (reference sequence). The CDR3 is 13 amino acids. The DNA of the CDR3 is TGCAGTGCTAGTTCTGGGCACAATCAGCCCCAGCATTTT. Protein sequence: CSASSGHNQPQHF.

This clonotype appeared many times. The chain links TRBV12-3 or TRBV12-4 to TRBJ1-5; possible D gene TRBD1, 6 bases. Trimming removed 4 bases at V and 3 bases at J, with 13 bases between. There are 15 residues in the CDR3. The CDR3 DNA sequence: TGTGCCAGCAGTTATACAGGGTTGCCCAATCAGCCCCAGCATTTT. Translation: CASSYTGLPNQPQHF.

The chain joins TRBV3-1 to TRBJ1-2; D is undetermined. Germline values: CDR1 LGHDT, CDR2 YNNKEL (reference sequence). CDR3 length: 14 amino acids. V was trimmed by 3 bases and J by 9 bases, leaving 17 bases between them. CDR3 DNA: TGTGCCAGCAGCCAGGAACCCACAGTGCTTAGCTACACCTTC. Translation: CASSQEPTVLSYTF. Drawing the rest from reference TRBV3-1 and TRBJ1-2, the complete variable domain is DTAVSQTPKYLVTQMGNDKSIKCEQNLGHDTMYWYKQDSKKFLKIMFSYNNKELIINETVPNRFSPKSPDKAHLNLHINSLELGDSAVYFCASSQEPTVLSYTFGSGTRLTVV.

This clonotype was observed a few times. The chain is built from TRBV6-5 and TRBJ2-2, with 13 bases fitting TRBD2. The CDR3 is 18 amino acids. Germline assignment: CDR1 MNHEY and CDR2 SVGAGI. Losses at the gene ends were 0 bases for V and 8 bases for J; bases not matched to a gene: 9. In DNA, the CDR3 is TGTGCCAGCAGTTACTCACTAGCGGGAGGGCCTAAAGGGGGGGAGCTGTTTTTT. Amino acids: CASSYSLAGGPKGGELFF.

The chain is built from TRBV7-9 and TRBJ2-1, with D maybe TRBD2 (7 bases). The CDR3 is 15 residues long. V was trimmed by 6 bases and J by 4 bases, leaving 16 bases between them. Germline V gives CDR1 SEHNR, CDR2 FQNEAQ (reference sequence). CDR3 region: CASRSRGGFYNEQFF. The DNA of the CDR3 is TGTGCCAGCAGGTCTAGGGGGGGGTTTTACAATGAGCAGTTCTTC.

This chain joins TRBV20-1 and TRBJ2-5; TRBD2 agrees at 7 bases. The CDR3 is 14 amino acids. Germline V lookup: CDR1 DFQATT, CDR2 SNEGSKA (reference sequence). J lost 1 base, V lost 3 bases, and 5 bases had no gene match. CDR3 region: CSASGSGSQETQYF. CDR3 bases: TGCAGTGCTAGCGGTAGCGGGTCCCAAGAGACCCAGTACTTC.

The CDR3 DNA is TGTGCCACCTCGGGACAGGGTAACGGGAGGGTCTACAATGAGCGTTTCTTC. Its translation is CATSGQGNGRVYNERFF. This chain joins TRBV15 and TRBJ2-1; TRBD1 is a possible D gene (9 bases). The CDR3 covers 17 residues. Per germline, CDR1 LNHNV and CDR2 YYDKDF (reference sequence). Trimming shortened V by 8 bases and J by 16 bases, and 36 bases separated the two germline ends.

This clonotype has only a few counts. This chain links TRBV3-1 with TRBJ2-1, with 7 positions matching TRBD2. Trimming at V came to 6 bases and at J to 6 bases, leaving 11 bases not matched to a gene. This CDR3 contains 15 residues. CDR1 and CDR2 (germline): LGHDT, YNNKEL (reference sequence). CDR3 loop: CASSSNSGNPNEQFF. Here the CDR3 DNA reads TGTGCCAGCAGTTCAAACAGCGGGAATCCCAATGAGCAGTTCTTC.

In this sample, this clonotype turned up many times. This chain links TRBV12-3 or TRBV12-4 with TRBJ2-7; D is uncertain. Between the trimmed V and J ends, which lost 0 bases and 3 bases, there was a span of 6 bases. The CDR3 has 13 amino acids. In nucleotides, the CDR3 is TGTGCCAGCAGTTTAGCCGTCAACTACGAGCAGTACGTC. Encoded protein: CASSLAVNYEQYV.

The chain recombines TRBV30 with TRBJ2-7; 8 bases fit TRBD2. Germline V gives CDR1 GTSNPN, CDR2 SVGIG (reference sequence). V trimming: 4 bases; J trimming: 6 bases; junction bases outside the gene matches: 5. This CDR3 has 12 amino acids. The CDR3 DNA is TGTGCCTGGACCCGGGAGGGGGGCGAGCAGTACGTC. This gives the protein CAWTREGGEQYV.

The CDR3 protein is CASSLVWGAEAFF. CDR3 DNA: TGTGCCAGCAGCTTAGTATGGGGTGCTGAAGCTTTCTTT. The chain is built from TRBV7-8 and TRBJ1-1; D remains ambiguous. Trimming stripped 1 base from V and 6 bases from J, with 9 bases between. The CDR3 is made up of 13 amino acids. In germline, CDR1 is SGHVS, CDR2 FQNEAQ.

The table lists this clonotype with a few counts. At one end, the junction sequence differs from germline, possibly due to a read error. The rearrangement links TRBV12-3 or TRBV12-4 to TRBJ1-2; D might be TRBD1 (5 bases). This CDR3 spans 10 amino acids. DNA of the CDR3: TGTGCCAGCATGGGTGGCCGACAGTCCTTC. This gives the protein CASMGGRQSF.

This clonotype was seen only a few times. The CDR3 is CASSFAGLDTEAFF. CDR3 sequence (DNA): TGCGCCAGCAGCTTCGCCGGGTTGGACACTGAAGCTTTCTTT. This sequence joins TRBV5-1 and TRBJ1-1; the D is unclear. The CDR3 contains 14 residues. In germline, CDR1 is SGHRS, CDR2 YFSETQ. V lost 2 bases and J lost 3, with 11 bases in between.

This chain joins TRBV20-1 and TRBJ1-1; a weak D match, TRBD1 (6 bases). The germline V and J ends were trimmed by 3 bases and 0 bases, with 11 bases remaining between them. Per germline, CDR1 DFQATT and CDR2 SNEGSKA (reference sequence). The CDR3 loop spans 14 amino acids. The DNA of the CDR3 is TGCAGTGCTAGCTTTGGACAGTTGAACACTGAAGCTTTCTTT. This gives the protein CSASFGQLNTEAFF.

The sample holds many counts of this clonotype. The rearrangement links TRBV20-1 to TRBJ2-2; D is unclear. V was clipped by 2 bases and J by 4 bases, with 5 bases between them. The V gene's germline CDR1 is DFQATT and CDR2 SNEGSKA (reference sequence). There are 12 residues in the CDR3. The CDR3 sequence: CSARSGTGELFF. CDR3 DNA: TGCAGTGCTAGATCAGGCACCGGGGAGCTGTTTTTT.

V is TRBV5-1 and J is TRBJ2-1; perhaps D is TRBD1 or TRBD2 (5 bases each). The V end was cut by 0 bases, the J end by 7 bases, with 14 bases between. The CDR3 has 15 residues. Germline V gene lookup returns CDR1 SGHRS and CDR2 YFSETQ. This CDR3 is CASSLAGIEGNEQFF. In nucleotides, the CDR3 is TGCGCCAGCAGCTTGGCCGGAATCGAGGGGAATGAGCAGTTCTTC.

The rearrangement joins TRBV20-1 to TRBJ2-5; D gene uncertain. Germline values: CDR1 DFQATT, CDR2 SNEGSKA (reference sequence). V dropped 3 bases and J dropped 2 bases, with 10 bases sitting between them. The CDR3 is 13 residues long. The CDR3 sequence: CSASLRAQETQYF. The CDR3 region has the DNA TGCAGTGCTAGCTTAAGGGCTCAAGAGACCCAGTACTTC.

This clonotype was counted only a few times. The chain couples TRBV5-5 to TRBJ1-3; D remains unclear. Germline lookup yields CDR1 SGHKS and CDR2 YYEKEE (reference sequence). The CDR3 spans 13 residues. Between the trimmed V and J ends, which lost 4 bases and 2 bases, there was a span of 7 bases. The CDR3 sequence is CASSHSAGNTIYF. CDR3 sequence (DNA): TGTGCCAGCAGCCACAGTGCTGGAAACACCATATATTTT.

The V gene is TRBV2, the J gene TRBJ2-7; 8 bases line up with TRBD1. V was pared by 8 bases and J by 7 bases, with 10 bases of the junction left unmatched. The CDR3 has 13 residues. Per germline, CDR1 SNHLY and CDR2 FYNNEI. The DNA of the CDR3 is TGTGCCAGCGGACTGCAGGGGGCGAGGGAGCAGTACTTC. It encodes CASGLQGAREQYF.